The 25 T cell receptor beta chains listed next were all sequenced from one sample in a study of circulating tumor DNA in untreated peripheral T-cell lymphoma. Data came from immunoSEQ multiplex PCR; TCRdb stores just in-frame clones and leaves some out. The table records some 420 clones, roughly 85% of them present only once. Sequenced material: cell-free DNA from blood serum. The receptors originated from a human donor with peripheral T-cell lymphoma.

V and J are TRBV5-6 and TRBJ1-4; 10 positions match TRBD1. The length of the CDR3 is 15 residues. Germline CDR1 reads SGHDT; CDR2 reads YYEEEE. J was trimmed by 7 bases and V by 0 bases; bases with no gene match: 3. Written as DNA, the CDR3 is TGTGCCAGCAGCTTGGCCGGGACAGGGGTTGAAAAACTGTTTTTT. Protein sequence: CASSLAGTGVEKLFF.

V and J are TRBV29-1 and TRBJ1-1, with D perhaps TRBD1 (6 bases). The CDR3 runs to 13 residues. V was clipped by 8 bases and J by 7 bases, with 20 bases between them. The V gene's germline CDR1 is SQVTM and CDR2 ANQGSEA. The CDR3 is CSIRGQSSNEAFF. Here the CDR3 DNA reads TGCAGCATCCGGGGGCAGTCCTCGAATGAAGCTTTCTTT.

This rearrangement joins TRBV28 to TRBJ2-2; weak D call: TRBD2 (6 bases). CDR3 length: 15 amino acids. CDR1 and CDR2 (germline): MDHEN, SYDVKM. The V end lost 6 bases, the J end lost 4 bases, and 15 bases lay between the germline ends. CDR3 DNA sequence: TGTGCCAGCAGCCCCTTCGGGAGCGGCACCGGGGAGCTGTTTTTT. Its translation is CASSPFGSGTGELFF.

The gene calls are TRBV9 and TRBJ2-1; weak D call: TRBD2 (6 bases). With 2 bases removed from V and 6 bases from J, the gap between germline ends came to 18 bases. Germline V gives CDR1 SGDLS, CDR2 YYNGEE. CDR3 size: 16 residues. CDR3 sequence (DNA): TGTGCCAGCAGCGTCGCCGGGACTCCAGGCCTCAATGAGCAGTTCTTC. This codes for CASSVAGTPGLNEQFF.

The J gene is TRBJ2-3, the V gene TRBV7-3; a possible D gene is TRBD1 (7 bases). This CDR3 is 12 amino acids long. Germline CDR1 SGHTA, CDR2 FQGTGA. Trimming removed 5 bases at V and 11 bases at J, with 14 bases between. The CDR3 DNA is TGTGCCAGCAGCGCCACAGGGGAGGTGCAGTATTTT. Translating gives CASSATGEVQYF.

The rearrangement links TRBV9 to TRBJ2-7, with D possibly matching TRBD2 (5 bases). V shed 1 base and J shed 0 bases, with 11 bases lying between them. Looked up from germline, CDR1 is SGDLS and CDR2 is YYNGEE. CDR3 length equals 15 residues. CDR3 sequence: CASSVFPGVSYEQYF. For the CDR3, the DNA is TGTGCCAGCAGCGTATTCCCCGGGGTCTCCTACGAGCAGTACTTC.

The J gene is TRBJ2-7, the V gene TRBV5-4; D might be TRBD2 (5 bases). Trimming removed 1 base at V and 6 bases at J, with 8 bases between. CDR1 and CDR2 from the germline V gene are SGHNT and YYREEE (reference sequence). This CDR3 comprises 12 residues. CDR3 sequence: CASSLTEGEQYF. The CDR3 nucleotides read TGTGCCAGCAGCTTGACAGAGGGCGAGCAGTACTTC.

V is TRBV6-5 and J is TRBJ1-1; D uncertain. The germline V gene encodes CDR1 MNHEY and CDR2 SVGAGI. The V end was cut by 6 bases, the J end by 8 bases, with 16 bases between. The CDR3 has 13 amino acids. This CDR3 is CASRTPRTGEAFF. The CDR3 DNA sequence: TGTGCCAGCAGAACACCCCGGACTGGGGAAGCTTTCTTT.

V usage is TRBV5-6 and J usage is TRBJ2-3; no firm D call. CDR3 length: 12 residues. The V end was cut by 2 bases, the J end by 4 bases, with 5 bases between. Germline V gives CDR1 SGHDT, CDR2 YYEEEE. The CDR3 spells CASSFGPDTQYF. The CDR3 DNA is TGTGCCAGCAGCTTTGGGCCAGATACGCAGTATTTT.

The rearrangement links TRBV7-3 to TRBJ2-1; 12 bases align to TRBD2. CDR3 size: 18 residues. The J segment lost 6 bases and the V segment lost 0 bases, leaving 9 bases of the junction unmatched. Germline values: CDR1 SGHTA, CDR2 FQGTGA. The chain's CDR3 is CASSLTLEGLAGRNEQFF. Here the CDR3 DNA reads TGTGCCAGCAGCTTAACGTTGGAGGGACTAGCGGGCCGCAATGAGCAGTTCTTC. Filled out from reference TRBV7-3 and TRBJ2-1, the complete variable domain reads GAGVSQTPSNKVTEKGKYVELRCDPISGHTALYWYRQSLGQGPEFLIYFQGTGAADDSGLPNDRFFAVRPEGSVSTLKIQRTERGDSAVYLCASSLTLEGLAGRNEQFFGPGTRLTVL.

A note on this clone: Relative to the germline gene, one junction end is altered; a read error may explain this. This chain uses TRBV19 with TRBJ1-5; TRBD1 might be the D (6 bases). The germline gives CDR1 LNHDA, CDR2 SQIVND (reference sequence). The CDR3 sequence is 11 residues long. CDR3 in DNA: TGTGCCAGTAGAGTTGGGGACAACACGAATTTT. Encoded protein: CASRVGDNTNF.

As DNA, the CDR3 is TGTGCCAGCAGCTCCCACATCATACAAGAGACCCAGTACTTC. This sequence encodes CASSSHIIQETQYF. The chain has TRBV7-2 and TRBJ2-5; D gene ambiguous. Germline CDR1 and CDR2: SGHTA and FQGNSA. With 4 bases removed from V and 2 bases from J, the gap between germline ends came to 11 bases. The CDR3 runs 14 residues. The full variable domain, in which reference TRBV7-2 and TRBJ2-5 provide the parts outside the CDR3, is GAGVSQSPSNKVTEKGKDVELRCDPISGHTALYWYRQSLGQGLEFLIYFQGNSAPDKSGLPSDRFSAERTGGSVSTLTIQRTQQEDSAVYLCASSSHIIQETQYFGPGTRLLVL.

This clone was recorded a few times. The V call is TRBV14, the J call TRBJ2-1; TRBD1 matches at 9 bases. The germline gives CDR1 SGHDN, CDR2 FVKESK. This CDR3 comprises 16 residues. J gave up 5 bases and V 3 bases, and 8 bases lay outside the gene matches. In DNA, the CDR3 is TGTGCCAGCAGCCAGGAGCCGGGACAGGGAGACAATGAGCAGTTCTTC. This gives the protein CASSQEPGQGDNEQFF.

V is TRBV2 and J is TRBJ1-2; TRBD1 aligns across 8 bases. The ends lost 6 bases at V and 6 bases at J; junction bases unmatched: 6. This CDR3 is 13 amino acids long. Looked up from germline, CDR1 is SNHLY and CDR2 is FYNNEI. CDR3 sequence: CASSRTGIDGYTF. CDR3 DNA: TGTGCCAGCAGCCGGACAGGGATCGATGGCTACACCTTC.

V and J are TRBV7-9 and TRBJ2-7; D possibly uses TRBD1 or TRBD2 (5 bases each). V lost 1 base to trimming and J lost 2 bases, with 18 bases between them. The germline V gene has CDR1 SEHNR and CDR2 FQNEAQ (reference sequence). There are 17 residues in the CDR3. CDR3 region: CASSLEAPGPRPYEQYF. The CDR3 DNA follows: TGTGCCAGCAGCTTAGAAGCCCCGGGACCACGACCCTACGAGCAGTACTTC.

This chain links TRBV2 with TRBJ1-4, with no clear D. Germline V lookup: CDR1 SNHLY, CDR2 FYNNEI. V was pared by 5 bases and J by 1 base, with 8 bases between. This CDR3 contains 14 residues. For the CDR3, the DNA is TGTGCCAGCAGTTTACAGAAAACTAATGAAAAACTGTTTTTT. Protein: CASSLQKTNEKLFF.

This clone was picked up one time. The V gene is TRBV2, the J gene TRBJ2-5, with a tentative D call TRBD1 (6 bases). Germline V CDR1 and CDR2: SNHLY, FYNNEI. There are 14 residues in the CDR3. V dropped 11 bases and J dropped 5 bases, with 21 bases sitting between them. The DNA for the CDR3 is TGTGCCGCGCATGGGGGCCGAGTTGTTGAGACCCAGTACTTC. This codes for CAAHGGRVVETQYF.

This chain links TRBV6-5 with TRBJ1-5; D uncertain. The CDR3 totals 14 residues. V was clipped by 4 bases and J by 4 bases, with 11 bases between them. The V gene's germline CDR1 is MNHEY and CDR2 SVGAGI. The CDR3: CASSSGHWNQPQHF. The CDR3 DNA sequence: TGTGCCAGCAGTTCGGGTCACTGGAATCAGCCCCAGCATTTT.

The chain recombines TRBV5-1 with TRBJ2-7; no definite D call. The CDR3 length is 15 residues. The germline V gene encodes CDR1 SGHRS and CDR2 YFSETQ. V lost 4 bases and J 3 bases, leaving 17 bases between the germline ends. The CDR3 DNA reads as TGCGCCAGCAGCCCCACGACGAGCGCTTACTACGAGCAGTACTTC. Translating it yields CASSPTTSAYYEQYF.

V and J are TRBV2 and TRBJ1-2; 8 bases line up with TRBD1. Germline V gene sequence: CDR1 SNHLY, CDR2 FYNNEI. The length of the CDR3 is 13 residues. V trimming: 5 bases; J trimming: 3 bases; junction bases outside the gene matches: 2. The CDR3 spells CASSSDRDYGYTF. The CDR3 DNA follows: TGTGCCAGCAGTTCGGACAGGGACTATGGCTACACCTTC. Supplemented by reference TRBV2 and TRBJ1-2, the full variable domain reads EPEVTQTPSHQVTQMGQEVILRCVPISNHLYFYWYRQILGQKVEFLVSFYNNEISEKSEIFDDQFSVERPDGSNFTLKIRSTKLEDSAMYFCASSSDRDYGYTFGSGTRLTVV.

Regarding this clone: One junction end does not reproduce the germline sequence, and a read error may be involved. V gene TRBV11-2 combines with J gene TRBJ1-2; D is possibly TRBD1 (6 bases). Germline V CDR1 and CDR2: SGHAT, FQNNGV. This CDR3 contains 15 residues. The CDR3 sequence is CASSLEGASNYGHTF. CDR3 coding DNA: TGTGCCAGCAGCTTAGAGGGGGCCTCAAACTATGGCCACACCTTC.

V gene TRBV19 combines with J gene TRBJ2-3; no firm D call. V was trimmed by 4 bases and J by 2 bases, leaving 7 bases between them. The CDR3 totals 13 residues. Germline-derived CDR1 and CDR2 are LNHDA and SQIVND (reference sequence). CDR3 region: CASSNYPTDTQYF. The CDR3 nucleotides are TGTGCCAGTAGTAACTACCCCACAGATACGCAGTATTTT.

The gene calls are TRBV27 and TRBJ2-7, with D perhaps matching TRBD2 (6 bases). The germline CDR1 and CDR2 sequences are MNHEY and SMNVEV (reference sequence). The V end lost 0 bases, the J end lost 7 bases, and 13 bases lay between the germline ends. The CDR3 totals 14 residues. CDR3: CASSLSGTVKEQYF. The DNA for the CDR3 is TGTGCCAGCAGTTTATCCGGGACTGTGAAAGAGCAGTACTTC.

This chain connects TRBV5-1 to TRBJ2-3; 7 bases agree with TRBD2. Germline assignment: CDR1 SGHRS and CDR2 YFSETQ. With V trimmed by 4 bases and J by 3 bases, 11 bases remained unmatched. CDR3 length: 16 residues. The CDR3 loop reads CASSPQLALGTDTQYF. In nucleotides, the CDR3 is TGCGCCAGCAGCCCTCAACTAGCGTTGGGGACAGATACGCAGTATTTT.

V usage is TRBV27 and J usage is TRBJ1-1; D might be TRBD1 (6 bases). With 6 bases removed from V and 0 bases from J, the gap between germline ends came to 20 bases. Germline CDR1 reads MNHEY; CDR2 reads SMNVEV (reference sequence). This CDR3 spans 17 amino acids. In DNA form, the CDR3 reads TGTGCCAGCAGAACCTCCGAGACAGGCCTATTGAACACTGAAGCTTTCTTT. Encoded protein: CASRTSETGLLNTEAFF.